This T cell receptor (beta chain) originates from a study of blood T cell repertoires in COVID-19. Only in-frame clones appear in the TCRdb table, and some are missing; sequencing was by immunoSEQ multiplex PCR. The sample yields under 250,000 clones, about 79% seen once. The CDR3 has 13 residues. V lost 9 bases and J 0 bases, leaving 11 bases between the germline ends. In germline, CDR1 is SNHLY, CDR2 FYNNEI. The specimen sequenced was peripheral blood. The sequence came from a human donor in a cohort sampled during active COVID-19. The V call is TRBV2, the J call TRBJ1-1, with D possibly TRBD1 on 5 matching bases. CDR3 region: CASTQVMNTEAFF. DNA for the CDR3: TGTGCCAGTACACAGGTAATGAACACTGAAGCTTTCTTT.